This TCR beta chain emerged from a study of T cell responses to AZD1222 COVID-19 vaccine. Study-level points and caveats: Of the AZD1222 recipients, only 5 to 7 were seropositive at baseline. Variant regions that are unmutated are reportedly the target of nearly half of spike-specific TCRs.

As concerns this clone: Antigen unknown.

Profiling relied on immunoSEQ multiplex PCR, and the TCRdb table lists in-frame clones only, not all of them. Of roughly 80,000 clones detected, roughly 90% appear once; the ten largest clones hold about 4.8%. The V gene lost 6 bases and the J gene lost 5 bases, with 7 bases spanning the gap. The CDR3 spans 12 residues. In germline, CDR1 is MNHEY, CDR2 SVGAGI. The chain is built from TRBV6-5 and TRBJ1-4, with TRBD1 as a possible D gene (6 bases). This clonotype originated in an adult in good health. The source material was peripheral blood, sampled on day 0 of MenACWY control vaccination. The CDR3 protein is CASSTGNEKLFF. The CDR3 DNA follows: TGTGCCAGCAGCACAGGGAATGAAAAACTGTTTTTT.